This T cell receptor beta chain is from a study of blood T cell repertoires in COVID-19. Study summary: Samples representing acute and convalescent COVID-19 were sourced from the United States, Italy and Spain. PBMCs, B-cell-depleted T cells, or T cells were the source of the cDNA or gDNA that made up the material.

Authors' processing steps: Estimated nucleated cell counts came from reference gene primer amplification. Here immunoSEQ multiplex PCR was the method, and the copy in TCRdb shows in-frame clones only, minus some. The V and J calls and clone size are taken from that table; D and trimming were inferred from the DNA. The sample yields over 130,000 clones, around four fifths seen once. The CDR3 extends over 14 amino acids. Trimming took 0 bases from V and 5 from J, leaving 10 bases between them. Germline values: CDR1 KGHSH, CDR2 LQKENI. Sample: peripheral blood. This TCR came from a man in his 70s with acute or convalescent COVID-19. The chain links TRBV18 to TRBJ1-2; D gene uncertain. For the CDR3, the DNA is TGTGCCAGCTCACCACCGGTCGAGGGTTATGGCTACACCTTC. This gives the protein CASSPPVEGYGYTF. The variable domain in full, completed from reference TRBV18 and TRBJ1-2, reads NAGVMQNPRHLVRRRGQEARLRCSPMKGHSHVYWYRQLPEEGLKFMVYLQKENIIDESGMPKERFSAEFPKEGPSILRIQQVVRGDSAAYFCASSPPVEGYGYTFGSGTRLTVV.